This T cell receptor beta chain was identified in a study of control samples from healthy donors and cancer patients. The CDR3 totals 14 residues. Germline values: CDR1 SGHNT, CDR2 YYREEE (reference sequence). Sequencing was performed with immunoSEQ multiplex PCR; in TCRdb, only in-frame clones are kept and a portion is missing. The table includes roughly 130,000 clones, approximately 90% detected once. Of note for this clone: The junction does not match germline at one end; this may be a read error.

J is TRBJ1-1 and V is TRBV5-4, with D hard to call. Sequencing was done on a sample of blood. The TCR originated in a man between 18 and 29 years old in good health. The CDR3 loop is CASSLGSVNSEAFF. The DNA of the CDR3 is TGTGCCAGCAGCTTGGGTAGTGTGAACAGTGAAGCTTTCTTT.